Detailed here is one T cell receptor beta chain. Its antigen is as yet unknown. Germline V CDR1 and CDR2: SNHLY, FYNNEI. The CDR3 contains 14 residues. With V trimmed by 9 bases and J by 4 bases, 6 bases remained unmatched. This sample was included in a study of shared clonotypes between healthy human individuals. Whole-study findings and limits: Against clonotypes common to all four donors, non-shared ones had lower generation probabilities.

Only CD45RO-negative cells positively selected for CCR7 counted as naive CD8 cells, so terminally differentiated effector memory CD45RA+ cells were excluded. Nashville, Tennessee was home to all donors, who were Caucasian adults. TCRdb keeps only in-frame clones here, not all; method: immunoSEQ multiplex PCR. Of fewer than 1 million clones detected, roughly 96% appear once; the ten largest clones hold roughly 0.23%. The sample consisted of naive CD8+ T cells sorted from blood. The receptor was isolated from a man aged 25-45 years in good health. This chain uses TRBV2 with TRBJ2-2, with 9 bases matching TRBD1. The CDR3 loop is CARSDRGSTGELFF. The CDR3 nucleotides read TGTGCCAGATCCGACAGGGGGAGCACCGGGGAGCTGTTTTTT.